This T cell receptor beta chain was found in a study of identifying expanded T cells in peripheral blood. With respect to this clone: The antigen remains undetermined.

Germline CDR1 and CDR2: MNHEY and SMNVEV (reference sequence). The CDR3 loop spans 14 amino acids. Deletions cut 5 bases from V and 5 bases from J, with 13 bases between. No infections or other immune events were documented during collection. Clones were read by immunoSEQ multiplex PCR, and TCRdb kept only the in-frame ones, dropping some. The sample shows 60,000 to 80,000 clones, almost 90% of them seen only once. Study observations and caveats: Across healthy donors, higher total template counts meant significantly greater approximately two-week count variance. Approximately 1.1 clones differed between technical replicates, versus around 15 and 18 over time.

Material for sequencing was blood. The chain links TRBV27 to TRBJ2-4; D gene uncertain. The sequence was obtained from a person aged 18-69 years in good health. The CDR3 nucleotides are TGTGCCAGCAGTACATGGAATGGCCAAAACATTCAGTACTTC. This gives the protein CASSTWNGQNIQYF.